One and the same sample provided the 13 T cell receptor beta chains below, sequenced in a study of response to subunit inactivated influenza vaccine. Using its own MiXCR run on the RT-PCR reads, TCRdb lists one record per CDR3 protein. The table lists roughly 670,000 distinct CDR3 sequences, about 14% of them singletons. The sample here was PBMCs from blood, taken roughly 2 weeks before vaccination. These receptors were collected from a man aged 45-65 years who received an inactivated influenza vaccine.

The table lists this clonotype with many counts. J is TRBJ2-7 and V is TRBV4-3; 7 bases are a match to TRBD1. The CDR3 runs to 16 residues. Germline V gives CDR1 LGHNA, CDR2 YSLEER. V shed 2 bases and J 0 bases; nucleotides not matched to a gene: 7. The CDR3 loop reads CASSQYKGADSYEQYF. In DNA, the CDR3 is TGCGCCAGCAGCCAATATAAGGGGGCCGACTCCTACGAGCAGTACTTC.

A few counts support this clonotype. The CDR3 nucleotides read TGTGCCAGCAGCTTAGTGGTAGTAAGCTACGAGCAGTACTTC. This encodes CASSLVVVSYEQYF. The gene calls are TRBV7-2 and TRBJ2-7; D unresolved. CDR3 length: 14 residues. V dropped 1 base and J dropped 3 bases, with 10 bases sitting between them. Germline V gene data show CDR1 as SGHTA and CDR2 as FQGNSA.

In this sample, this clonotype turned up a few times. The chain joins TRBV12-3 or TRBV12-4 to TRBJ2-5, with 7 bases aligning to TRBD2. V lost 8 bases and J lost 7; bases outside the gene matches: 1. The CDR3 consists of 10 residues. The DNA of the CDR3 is TGTGCCAGCGGCGGGGGGACCCAGTACTTC. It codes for CASGGGTQYF.

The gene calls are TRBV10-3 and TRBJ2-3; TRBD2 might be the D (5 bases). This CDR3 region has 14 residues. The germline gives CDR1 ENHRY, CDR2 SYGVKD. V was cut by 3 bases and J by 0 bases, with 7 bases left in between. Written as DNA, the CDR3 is TGTGCCATCAGTGATCTAGCTAGCACAGATACGCAGTATTTT. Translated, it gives CAISDLASTDTQYF.

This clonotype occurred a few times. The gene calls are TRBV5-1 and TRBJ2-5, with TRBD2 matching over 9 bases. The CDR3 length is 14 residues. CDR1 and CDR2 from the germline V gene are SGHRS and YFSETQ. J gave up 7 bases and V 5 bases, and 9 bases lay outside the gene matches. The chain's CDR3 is CASRSGTSSGTQYF. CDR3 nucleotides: TGCGCCAGCAGATCCGGGACTAGCAGCGGGACCCAGTACTTC.

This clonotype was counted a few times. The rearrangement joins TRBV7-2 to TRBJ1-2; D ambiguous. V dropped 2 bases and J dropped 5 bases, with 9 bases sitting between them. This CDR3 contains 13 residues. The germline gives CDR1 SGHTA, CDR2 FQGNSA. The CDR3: CASSLPSGYGYTF. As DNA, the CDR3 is TGTGCCAGCAGCTTACCCTCGGGGTATGGCTACACCTTC.

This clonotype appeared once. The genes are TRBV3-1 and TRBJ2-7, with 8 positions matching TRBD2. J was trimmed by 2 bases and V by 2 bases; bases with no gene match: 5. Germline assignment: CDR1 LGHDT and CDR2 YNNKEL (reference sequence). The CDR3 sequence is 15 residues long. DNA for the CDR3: TGTGCCAGCAGCCAATTTCCGCGGGGGGCCTACGAGCAGTACTTC. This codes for CASSQFPRGAYEQYF.

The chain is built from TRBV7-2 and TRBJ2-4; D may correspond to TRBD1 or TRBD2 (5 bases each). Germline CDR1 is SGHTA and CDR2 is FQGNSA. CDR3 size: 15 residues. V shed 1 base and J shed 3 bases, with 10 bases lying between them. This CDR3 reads CASSLEGTGKNIQYF. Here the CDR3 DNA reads TGTGCCAGCAGCTTAGAAGGGACGGGCAAAAACATTCAGTACTTC.

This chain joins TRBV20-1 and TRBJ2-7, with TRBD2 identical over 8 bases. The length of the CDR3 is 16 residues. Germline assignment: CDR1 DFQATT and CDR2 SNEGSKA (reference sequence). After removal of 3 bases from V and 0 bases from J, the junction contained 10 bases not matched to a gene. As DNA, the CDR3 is TGCAGTGCTAGTTCTGCGACTAGCGTAGACTCCTACGAGCAGTACTTC. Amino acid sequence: CSASSATSVDSYEQYF.

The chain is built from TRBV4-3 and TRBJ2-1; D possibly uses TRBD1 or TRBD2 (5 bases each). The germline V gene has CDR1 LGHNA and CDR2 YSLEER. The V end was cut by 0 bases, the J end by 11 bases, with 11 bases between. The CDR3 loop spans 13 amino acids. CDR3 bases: TGCGCCAGCAGCCAAGAACGAGGGACCAAGCAGTTCTTC. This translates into CASSQERGTKQFF.

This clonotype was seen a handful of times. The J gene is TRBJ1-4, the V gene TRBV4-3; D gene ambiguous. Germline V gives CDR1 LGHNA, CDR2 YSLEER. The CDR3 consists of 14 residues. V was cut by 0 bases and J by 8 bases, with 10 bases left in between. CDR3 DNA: TGCGCCAGCAGCCAAGACGGACGTGGGGAAAAACTGTTTTTT. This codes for CASSQDGRGEKLFF.

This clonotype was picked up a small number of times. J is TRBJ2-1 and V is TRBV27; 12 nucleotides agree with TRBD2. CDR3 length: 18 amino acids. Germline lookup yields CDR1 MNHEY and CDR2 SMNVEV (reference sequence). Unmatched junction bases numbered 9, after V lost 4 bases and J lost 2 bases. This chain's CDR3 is CASSSLPRTSGTYNEQFF. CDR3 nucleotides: TGTGCCAGCAGTTCCTTACCCCGGACTAGCGGGACCTACAATGAGCAGTTCTTC.

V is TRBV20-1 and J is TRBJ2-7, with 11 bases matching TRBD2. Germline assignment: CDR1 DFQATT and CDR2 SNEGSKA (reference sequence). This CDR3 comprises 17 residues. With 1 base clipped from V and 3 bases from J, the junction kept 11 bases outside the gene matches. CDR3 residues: CSARGISSSGGGYEQYF. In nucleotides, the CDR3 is TGCAGTGCTAGAGGGATTAGTAGTAGCGGGGGGGGCTACGAGCAGTACTTC.